This T cell receptor (beta chain) was captured by sequencing in a study of human CD8 memory T cell subsets. General study points: Overlapping only minimally, the repertoires of stem-like memory and precursor exhausted T cells were largely separate from each other.

Among CD8+ T cells, TPEX were CCR7+ PD-1+ TIGIT+ early memory cells with exhausted-like traits. Total CD8+ T cells were enriched by a separation that was negative and magnetic. For every subset, the RNA was derived from duplicate vials of about 150,000 sorted CD8+ T cells. Comment on this clonotype: Its antigen remains unknown.

It was UMI-labeled 5' RACE by which the TCR beta libraries were made. After re-calling the 5' RACE reads, TCRdb lists one entry per CDR3 protein, DNA absent. With 6,000 to 8,500 distinct CDR3 sequences in the sample, the ten largest clones hold around 20%. Germline loops: CDR1 SGHNT, CDR2 YENEEA. The CDR3 is 16 amino acids. This receptor was taken from a human donor in good health. The sequenced material came from CD8+ T cells from PBMCs. This rearrangement joins TRBV11-3 to TRBJ2-1. The CDR3 region is CASSLVSEYGVGEQFF.